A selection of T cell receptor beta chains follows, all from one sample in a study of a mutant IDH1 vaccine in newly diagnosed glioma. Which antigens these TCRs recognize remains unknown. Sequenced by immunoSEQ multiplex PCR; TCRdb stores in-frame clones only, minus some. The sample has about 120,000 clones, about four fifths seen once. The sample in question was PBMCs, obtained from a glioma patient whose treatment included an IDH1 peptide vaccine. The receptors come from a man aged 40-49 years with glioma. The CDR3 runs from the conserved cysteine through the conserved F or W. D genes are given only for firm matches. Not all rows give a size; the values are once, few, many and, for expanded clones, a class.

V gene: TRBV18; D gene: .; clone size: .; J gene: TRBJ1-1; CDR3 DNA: TGTGCCAGCTCGCCTAGTTCACCGGGTGCAGAAGCTTTCTTT; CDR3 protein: CASSPSSPGAEAFF
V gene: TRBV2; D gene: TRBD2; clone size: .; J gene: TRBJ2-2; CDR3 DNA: TGTGCCAGCAGTGATGGACTAGCGAAGAGAGGGGAGCTGTTTTTT; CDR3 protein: CASSDGLAKRGELFF
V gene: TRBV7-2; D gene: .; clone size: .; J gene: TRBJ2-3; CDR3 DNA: TGTGCCAGCAGCCCTTCAACAGATACGCAGTATTTT; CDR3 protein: CASSPSTDTQYF
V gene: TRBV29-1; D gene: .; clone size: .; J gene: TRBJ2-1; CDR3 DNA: TGCAGCCACTCCTCCATTCGGGGGGCGGTCGATGAGCAGTTCTTC; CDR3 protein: CSHSSIRGAVDEQFF
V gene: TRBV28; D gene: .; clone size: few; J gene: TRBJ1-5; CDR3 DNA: TGTGCCAGCAGTTCCCGGGGGCGGAGGGATAGCAATCAGCCCCAGCATTTT; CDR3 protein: CASSSRGRRDSNQPQHF
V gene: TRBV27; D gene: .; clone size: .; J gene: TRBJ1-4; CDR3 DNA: TGTGCCAGCAGCTCACCCAGGGATGAAAAACTGTTTTTT; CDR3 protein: CASSSPRDEKLFF
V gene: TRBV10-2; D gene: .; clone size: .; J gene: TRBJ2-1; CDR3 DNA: TGCGCCAGCAGTGAAACCGGGTCCTTACCCTATGAGCAGTTCTTC; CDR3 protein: CASSETGSLPYEQFF
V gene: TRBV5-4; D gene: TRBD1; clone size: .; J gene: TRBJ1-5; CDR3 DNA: TGTGCCAGCAGCCCAGGGACAGGCAATCAGCCCCAGCATTTT; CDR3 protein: CASSPGTGNQPQHF
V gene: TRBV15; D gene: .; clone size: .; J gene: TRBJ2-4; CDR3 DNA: TGTGCCACCAGCAGAGATACTAGCTTAGCCAAAAACATTCAGTACTTC; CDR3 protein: CATSRDTSLAKNIQYF
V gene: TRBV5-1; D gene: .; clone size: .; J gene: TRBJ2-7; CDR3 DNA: TGCGCCAGCAGCCCTCAGGGGCCGAATAGGTACGAGCAGTACTTC; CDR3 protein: CASSPQGPNRYEQYF
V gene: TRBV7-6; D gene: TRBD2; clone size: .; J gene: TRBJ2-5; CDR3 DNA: TGTGCCAGCAGCTTAGAAGGCCCCTACAGCGGGGGGGAGACCCAGTACTTC; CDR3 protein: CASSLEGPYSGGETQYF
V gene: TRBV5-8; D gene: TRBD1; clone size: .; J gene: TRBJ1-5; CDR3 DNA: TGTGCCAGCAGCCAGGGACAGCTAAGCAATCAGCCCCAGCATTTT; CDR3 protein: CASSQGQLSNQPQHF
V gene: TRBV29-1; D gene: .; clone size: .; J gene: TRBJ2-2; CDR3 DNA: TGCAGCGTCGACTACAAGACCGGGGAGCTGTTTTTT; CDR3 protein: CSVDYKTGELFF
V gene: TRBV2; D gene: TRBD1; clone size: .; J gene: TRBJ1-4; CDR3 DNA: TGTGCCAGCAGCTACTTTCCGGGACAGGGGTCTAATGAAAAACTGTTTTTT; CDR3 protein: CASSYFPGQGSNEKLFF
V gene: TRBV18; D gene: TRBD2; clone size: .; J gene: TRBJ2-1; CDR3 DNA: TGTGCCAGCTCACCTGGGACTAGCGGGAGAAAAGTCCAGTTCTTC; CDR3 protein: CASSPGTSGRKVQFF
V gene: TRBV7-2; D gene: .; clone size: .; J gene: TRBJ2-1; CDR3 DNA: TGTGCCAGCAGACACGAGGAGGGGATATACAATGAGCAGTTCTTC; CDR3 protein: CASRHEEGIYNEQFF
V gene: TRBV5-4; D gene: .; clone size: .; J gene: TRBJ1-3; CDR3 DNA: TGTGCCAGCAGCTTTGGGACTCCGGCCATCTCTGGAAACACCATATATTTT; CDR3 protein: CASSFGTPAISGNTIYF
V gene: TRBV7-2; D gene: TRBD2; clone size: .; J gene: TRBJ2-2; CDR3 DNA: TGTGCCAGCAGCTCTAGCGGAGCCGGCGTGCCCGGGGAGCTGTTTTTT; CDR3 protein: CASSSSGAGVPGELFF
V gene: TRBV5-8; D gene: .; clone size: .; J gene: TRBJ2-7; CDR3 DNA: TGTGCCAGCAGCTTGGTGGGGCCCCCTTGGGGCGAGCAGTACTTC; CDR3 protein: CASSLVGPPWGEQYF
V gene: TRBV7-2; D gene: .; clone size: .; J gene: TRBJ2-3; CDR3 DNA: TGTGCCAGCAGCCTAAGTGAATATACGCAGTATTTT; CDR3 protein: CASSLSEYTQYF
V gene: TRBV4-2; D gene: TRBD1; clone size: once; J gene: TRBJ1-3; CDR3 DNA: TGTGCCAGCAGCCAAGGATCACAGGGGGGAAACACCATATATTTT; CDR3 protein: CASSQGSQGGNTIYF
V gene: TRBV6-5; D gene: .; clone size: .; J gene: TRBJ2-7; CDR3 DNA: TGTGCCAGCAGTTATAGGCCGAACTACGAGCAGTACTTC; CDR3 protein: CASSYRPNYEQYF
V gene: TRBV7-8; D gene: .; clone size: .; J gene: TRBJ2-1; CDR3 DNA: TGTGCCAGCAGCCCGGACCCACGGGATGAGCAGTTCTTC; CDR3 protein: CASSPDPRDEQFF
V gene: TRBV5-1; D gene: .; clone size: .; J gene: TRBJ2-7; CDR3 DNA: TGCGCCAGCAGCTTTAATCGAGGGTACGAGCAGTACTTC; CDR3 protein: CASSFNRGYEQYF
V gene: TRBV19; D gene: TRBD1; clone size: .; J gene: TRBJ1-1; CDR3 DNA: TGTGCCAGTAGTATAATCGGACAGGGGAAAACTGAAGCTTTCTTT; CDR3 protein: CASSIIGQGKTEAFF
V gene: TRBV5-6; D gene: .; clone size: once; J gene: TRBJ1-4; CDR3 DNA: TGTGCCAGCAGGAGGAGGGGGACAACTAATGAAAAACTGTTTTTT; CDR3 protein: CASRRRGTTNEKLFF
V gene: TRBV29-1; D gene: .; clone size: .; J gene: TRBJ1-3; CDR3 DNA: TGCAGCGTTTCCCTATCCGGAAACACCATATATTTT; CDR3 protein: CSVSLSGNTIYF
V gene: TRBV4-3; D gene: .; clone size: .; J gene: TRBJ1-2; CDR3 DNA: TGCGCCAGCAGCCACAGGGTGAACTCAGGGCAATTTAACTATGGCTACACCTTC; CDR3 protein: CASSHRVNSGQFNYGYTF
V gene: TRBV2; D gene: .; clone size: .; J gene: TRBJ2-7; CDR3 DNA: TGTGCCAGCAGTGTTCAGGGTTTCAACGAGCAGTACTTC; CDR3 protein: CASSVQGFNEQYF
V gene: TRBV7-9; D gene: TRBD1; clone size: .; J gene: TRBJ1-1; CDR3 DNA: TGTGCCAGCAGCAAAATATTAGGGACAGGGAACACTGAAGCTTTCTTT; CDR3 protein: CASSKILGTGNTEAFF
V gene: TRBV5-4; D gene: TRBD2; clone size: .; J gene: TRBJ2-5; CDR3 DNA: TGTGCCAGCAGCCCGACCGCCGCAGCGGGGGGGGAGACCCAGTACTTC; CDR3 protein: CASSPTAAAGGETQYF
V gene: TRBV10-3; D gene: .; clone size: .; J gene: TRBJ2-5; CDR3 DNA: TGTGCCATCAGTGGGGGAGAGACCCAGTACTTC; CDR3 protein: CAISGGETQYF
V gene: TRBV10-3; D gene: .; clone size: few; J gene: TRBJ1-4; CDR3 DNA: TGTGCCATCAGTGAGTCGAGGACGGTTAATGAAAAACTGTTTTTT; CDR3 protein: CAISESRTVNEKLFF
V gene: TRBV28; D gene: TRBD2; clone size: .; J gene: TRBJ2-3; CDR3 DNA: TGTGCCAGCAACAGAGGGGCGGGAGTAGGAGATACGCAGTATTTT; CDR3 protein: CASNRGAGVGDTQYF
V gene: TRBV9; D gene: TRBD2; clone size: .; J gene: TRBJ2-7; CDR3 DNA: TGTGCCAGCAGCGCCGGGGGGGAGCAGTACTTC; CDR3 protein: CASSAGGEQYF
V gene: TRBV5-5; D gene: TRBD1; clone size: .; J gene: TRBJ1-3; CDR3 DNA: TGTGCCAGCAGCTTGCTGACAGGGTCAGGAAACACCATATATTTT; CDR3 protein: CASSLLTGSGNTIYF
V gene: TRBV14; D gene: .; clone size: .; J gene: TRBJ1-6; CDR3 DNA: TGTGCCAGCAGCCAAGAAGGGGCGGCAACGTCACCCCTCCACTTT; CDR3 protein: CASSQEGAATSPLHF
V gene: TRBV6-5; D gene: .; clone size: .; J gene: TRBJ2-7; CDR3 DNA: TGTGCCAGCAGTTACCTGGAGAGGGGGGGTCCGTACGAGCAGTACTTC; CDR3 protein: CASSYLERGGPYEQYF
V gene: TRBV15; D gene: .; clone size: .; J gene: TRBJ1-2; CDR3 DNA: TGTGCCACCAGCAGAGAAGACCGGAGGGGCTACACCTTC; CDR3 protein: CATSREDRRGYTF
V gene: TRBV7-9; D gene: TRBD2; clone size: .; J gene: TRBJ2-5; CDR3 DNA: TGTGCCAGCAGCTTTCTAGCGGGGGGGCGCGGAGAGACCCAGTACTTC; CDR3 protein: CASSFLAGGRGETQYF
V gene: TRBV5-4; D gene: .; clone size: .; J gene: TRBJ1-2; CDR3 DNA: TGTGCCAGCAGCTTGGTCCCAGGGGAGGGTAACTATGGCTACACCTTC; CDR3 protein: CASSLVPGEGNYGYTF
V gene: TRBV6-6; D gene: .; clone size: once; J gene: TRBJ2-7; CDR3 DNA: TGTGCCAGCAGTTACGGGGAAGCACGCTCCTACGAGCAGTACTTC; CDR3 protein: CASSYGEARSYEQYF
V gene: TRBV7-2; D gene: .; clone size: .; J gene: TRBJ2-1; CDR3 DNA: TGTGCCAGCCGCGGGGTAGCGGCCTACAATGAGCAGTTCTTC; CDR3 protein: CASRGVAAYNEQFF
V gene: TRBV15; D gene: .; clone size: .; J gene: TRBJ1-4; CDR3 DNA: TGTGCCACCTGCAGAGACGGACCCAATGAAAAACTGTTTTTT; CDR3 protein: CATCRDGPNEKLFF
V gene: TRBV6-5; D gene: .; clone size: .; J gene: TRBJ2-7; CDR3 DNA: TGTGCCAGCAGTTACTCACCGGGTACCTCCTACGAGCAGTACTTC; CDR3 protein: CASSYSPGTSYEQYF
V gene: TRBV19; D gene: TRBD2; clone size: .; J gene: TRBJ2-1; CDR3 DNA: TGTGCCAGTGCCCTAGCGGGAGGGTTCTACAATGAGCAGTTCTTC; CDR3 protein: CASALAGGFYNEQFF
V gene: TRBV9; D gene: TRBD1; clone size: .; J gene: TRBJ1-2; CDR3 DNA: TGTGCCAGCAGCGTAGAGGACAGGGGGGACTATGGCTACACCTTC; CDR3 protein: CASSVEDRGDYGYTF
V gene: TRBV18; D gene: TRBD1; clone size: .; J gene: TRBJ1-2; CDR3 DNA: TGTGCCAGCTCACCGACAGGGACATCAGCTAACTATGGCTACACCTTC; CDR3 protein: CASSPTGTSANYGYTF